This T cell receptor (beta chain) was retrieved from a study of blood T cell repertoires in COVID-19. Some clones are missing from TCRdb's copy, which holds only in-frame ones; the method was immunoSEQ multiplex PCR. Found here are about 83,000 clones, 86% of them singletons; the top ten hold under 8.5%. Per germline, CDR1 GTSNPN and CDR2 SVGIG (reference sequence). The ends lost 4 bases at V and 4 bases at J; junction bases unmatched: 12. CDR3 size: 15 residues. This chain connects TRBV30 to TRBJ1-2; TRBD1 aligns across 7 bases. The TCR originated in a man aged 45-65 years with active COVID-19. The sample was peripheral blood. The CDR3: CAWTDRRLLSYGYTF. CDR3 DNA sequence: TGTGCCTGGACGGACAGGCGGCTTCTGAGCTATGGCTACACCTTC.